The table lists the clone carrying this TCR beta chain with many counts. This CDR3 contains 13 residues. Per the germline V gene, CDR1 is SGHTA and CDR2 is FQGTGA. Between the trimmed V and J ends, which lost 6 bases and 2 bases, there was a span of 9 bases. Produced via immunoSEQ multiplex PCR; TCRdb's table is partial and in-frame only. Observed in the sample are approximately 30,000 clones, none of them singletons. The data were obtained in a study of T cells after posttransplantation cyclophosphamide. The receptor's source is a woman in her forties or fifties in good health and a related stem cell transplant donor. The sequenced sample consisted of PBMCs. The V gene is TRBV7-3, the J gene TRBJ2-3; weak D call: TRBD1 (6 bases). The CDR3 is CASSGQPTDTQYF. Written as DNA, the CDR3 is TGTGCCAGCAGTGGACAGCCCACAGATACGCAGTATTTT.